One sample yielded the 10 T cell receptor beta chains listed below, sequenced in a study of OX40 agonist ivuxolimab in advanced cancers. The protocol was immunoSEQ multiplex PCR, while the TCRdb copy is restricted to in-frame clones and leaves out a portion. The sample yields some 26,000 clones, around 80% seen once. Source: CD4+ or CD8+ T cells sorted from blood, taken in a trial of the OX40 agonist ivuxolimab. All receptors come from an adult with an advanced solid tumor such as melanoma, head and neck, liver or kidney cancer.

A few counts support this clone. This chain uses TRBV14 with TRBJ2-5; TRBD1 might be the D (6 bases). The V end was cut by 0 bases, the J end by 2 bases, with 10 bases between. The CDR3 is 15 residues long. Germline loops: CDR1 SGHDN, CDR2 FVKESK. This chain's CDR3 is CASSQDPRGQETQYF. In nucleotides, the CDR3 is TGTGCCAGCAGCCAAGATCCAAGGGGGCAAGAGACCCAGTACTTC. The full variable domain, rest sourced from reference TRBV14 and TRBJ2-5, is EAGVTQFPSHSVIEKGQTVTLRCDPISGHDNLYWYRRVMGKEIKFLLHFVKESKQDESGMPNNRFLAERTGGTYSTLKVQPAELEDSGVYFCASSQDPRGQETQYFGPGTRLLVL.

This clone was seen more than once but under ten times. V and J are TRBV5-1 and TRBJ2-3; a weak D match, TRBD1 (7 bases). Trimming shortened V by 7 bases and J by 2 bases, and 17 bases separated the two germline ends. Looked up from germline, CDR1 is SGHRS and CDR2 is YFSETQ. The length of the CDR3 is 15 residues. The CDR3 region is CASGETGTYTDTQYF. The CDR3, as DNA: TGCGCCAGCGGGGAGACAGGGACTTACACAGATACGCAGTATTTT.

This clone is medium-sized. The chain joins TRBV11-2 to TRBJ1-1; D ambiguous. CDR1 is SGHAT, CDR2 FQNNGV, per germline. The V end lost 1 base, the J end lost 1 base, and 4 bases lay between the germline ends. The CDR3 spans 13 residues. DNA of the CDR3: TGTGCCAGCAGCTTAGGAGCGAACACTGAAGCTTTCTTT. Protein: CASSLGANTEAFF.

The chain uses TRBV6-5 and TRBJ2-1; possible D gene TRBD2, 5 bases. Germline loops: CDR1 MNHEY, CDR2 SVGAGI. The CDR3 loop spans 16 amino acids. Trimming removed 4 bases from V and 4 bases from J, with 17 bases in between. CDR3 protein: CASSCLSRTGYNEQFF. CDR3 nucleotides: TGTGCCAGCAGTTGTCTGAGCCGGACGGGGTACAATGAGCAGTTCTTC.

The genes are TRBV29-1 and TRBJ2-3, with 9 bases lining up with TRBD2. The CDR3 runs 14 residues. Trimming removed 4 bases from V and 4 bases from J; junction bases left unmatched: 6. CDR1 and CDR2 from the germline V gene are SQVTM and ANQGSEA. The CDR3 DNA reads TGCAGCGTTGCCTCGGCGGGGGGGCCAGATACGCAGTATTTT. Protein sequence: CSVASAGGPDTQYF.

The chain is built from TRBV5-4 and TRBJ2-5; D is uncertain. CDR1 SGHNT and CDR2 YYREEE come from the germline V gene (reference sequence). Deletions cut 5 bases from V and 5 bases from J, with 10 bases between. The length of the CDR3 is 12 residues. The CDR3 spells CASSPDGETQYF. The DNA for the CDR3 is TGTGCCAGCAGTCCGGACGGGGAGACCCAGTACTTC.

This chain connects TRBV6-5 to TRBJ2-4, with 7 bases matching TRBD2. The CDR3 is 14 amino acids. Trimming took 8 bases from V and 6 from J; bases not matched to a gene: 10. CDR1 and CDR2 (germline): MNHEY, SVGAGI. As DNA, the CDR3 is TGTGCCAGCCGTCGTCAAGCGGGGACAAACATTCAGTACTTC. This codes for CASRRQAGTNIQYF.

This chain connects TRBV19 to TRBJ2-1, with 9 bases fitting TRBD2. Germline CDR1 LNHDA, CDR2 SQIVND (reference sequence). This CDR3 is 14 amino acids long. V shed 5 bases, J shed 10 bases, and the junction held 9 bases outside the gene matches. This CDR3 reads CASSPSVLAGEQFF. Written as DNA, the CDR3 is TGTGCCAGTAGTCCATCAGTCCTAGCGGGAGAGCAGTTCTTC.

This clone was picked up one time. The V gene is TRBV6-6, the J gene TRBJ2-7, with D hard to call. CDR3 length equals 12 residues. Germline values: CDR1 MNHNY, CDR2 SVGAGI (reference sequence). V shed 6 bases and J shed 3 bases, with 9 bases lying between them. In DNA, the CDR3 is TGTGCCAGCAGCACTAATAACTACGAGCAGTACTTC. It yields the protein CASSTNNYEQYF.

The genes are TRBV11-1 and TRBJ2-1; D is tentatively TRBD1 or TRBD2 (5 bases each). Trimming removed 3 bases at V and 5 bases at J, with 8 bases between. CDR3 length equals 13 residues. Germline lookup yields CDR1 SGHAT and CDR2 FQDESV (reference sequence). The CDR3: CASSLGPNNEQFF. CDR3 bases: TGTGCCAGCAGCTTGGGACCGAACAATGAGCAGTTCTTC.